This T cell receptor (beta chain) was identified during a study of T cells in Graves' hyperthyroidism and ophthalmopathy. Diagnoses were established using clinical symptoms, serum thyroxine and TRAb, thyroid ultrasound and orbital computed tomography. The PBMCs studied were ones that came from about 9.9 ml fresh peripheral blood. CDR3 length: 12 residues. Germline V gene lookup returns CDR1 DFQATT and CDR2 SNEGSKA (reference sequence). The TCR beta CDR3 regions underwent amplification using RNA transcripts as the source. Researchers ran a first-round RT-PCR on the TCR CDR3 using the HTBI primer set. A single record per CDR3 protein comes from TCRdb applying MiXCR to the multiplex PCR reads. There are around 300,000 distinct CDR3 sequences in the sample; approximately 19% occur only once, and under 45% lies in the top ten. The table lists this clonotype with many counts.

Material: blood. The genes are TRBV20-1 and TRBJ2-5; 8 bases align to TRBD1. This sequence originates from a man aged 50-60 years with Graves' ophthalmopathy. Written as DNA, the CDR3 is TGCAGCTCAAGGACAGGGAAAGAGACCCAGTACTTC. It codes for CSSRTGKETQYF.